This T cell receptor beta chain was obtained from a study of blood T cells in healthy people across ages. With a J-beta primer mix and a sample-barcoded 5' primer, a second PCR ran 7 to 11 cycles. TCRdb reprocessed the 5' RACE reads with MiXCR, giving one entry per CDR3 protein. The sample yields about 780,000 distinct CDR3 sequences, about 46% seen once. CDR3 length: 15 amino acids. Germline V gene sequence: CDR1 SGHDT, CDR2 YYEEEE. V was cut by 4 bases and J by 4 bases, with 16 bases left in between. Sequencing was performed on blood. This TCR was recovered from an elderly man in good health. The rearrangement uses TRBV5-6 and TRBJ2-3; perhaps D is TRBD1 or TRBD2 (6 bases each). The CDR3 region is CASSAGHGAADTQYF. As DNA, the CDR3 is TGTGCCAGCAGCGCGGGACACGGAGCGGCAGATACGCAGTATTTT.